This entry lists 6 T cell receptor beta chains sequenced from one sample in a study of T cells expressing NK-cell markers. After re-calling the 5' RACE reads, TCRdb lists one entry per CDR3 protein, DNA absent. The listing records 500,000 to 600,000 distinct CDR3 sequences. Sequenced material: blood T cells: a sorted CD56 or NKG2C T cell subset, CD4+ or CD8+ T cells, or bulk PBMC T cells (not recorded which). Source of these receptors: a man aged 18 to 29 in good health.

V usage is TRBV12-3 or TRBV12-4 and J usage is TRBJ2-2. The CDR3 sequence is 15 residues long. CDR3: CASRAETVSTGELFF.

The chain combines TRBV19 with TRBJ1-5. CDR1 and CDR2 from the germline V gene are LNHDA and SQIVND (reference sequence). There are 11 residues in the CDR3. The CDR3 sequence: CAGHRDQPQHF.

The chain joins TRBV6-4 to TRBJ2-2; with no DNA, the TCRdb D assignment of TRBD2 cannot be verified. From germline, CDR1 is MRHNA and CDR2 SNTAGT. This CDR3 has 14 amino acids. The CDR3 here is CASRPLAGTGELFF.

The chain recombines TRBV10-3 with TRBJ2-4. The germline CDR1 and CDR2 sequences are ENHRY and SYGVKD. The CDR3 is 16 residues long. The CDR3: CAISESPGKPKNIQYF.

The CDR3 sequence is CASRTMLGNTEAFF. The rearrangement uses TRBV7-9 and TRBJ1-1. This CDR3 is 14 amino acids long. The germline V gene encodes CDR1 SEHNR and CDR2 FQNEAQ (reference sequence).

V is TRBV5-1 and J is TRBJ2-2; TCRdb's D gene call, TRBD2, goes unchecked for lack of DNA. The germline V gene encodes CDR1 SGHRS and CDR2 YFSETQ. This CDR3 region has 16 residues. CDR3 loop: CASSGTSGSGTGELFF.